The TCR beta chain under discussion was sequenced for a study of CXCR3-negative and CXCR3-positive naive CD8 T cells. CDR1 SGHDN and CDR2 FVKESK come from the germline V gene. CDR3 length equals 17 residues. Researchers prepared the TRB cDNA libraries using 5' RACE with UMI labels. TCRdb re-analyzed the 5' RACE reads; it lists each CDR3 protein once, without DNA. This sample's table reports about 130,000 distinct CDR3 sequences. The sequenced sample was naive CXCR3- CD8+ T cells from blood. Noted subset: CD45RO-CCR7+CD27+CD95- naive CD8+ T cells lacking CXCR3 (TNR3-). This clonotype was sampled from a human donor in good health. Some clones in this sample may be carry-over from other donors' samples. The chain combines TRBV14 with TRBJ2-7; TCRdb indicates TRBD1, and absent DNA this call remains unverified. The CDR3: CASSQDVDPPGAYEQYF.